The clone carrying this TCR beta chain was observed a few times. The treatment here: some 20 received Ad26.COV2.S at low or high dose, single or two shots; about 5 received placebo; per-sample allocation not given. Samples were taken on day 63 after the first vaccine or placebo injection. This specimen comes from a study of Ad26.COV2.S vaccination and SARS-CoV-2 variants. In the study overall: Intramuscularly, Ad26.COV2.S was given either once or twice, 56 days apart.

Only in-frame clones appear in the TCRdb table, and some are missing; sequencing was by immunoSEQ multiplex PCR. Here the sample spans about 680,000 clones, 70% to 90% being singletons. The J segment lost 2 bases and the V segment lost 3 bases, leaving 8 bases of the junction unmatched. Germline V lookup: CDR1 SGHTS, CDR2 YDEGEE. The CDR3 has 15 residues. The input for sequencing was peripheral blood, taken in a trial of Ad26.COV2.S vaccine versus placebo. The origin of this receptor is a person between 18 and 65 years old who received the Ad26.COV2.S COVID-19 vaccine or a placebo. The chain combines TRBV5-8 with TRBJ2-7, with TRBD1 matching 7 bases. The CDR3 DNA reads TGTGCCAGCAGCTGGGACGGACAGGCTACCTACGAGCAGTACTTC. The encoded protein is CASSWDGQATYEQYF.